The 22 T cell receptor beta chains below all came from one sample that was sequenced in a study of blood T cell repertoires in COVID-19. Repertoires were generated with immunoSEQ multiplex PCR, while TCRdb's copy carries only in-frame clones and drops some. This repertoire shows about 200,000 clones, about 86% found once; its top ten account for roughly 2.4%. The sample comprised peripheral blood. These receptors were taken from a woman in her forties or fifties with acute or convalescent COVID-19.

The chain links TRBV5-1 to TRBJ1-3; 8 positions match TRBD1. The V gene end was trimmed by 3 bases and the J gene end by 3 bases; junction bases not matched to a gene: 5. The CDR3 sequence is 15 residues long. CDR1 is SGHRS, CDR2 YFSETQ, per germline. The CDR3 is CASSSQGELGNTIYF. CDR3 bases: TGCGCCAGCAGCTCACAGGGGGAACTTGGAAACACCATATATTTT. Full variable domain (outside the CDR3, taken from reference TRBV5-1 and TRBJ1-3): KAGVTQTPRYLIKTRGQQVTLSCSPISGHRSVSWYQQTPGQGLQFLFEYFSETQRNKGNFPGRFSGRQFSNSRSEMNVSTLELGDSALYLCASSSQGELGNTIYFGEGSWLTVV.

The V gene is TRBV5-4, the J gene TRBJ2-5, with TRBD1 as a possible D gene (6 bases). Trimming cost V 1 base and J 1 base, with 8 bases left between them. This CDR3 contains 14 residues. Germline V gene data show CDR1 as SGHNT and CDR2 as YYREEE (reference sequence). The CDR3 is CASSLRDTQETQYF. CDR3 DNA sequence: TGTGCCAGCAGCTTGCGGGACACCCAAGAGACCCAGTACTTC.

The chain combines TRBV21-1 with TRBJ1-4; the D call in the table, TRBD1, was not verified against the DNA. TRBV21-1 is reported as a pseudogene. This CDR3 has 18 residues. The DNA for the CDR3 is TGTGCCAGCAGCAACTCGGGACAGCGACCTACAACTAATGAAAAACTGTTTTTT. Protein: CASSNSGQRPTTNEKLFF.

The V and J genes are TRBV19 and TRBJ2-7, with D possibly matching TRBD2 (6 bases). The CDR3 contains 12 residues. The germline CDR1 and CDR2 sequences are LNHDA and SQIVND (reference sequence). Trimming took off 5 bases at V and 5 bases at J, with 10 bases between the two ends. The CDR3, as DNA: TGTGCCAGTAGTCCCTGGGGGGACGAGCAGTACTTC. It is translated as CASSPWGDEQYF. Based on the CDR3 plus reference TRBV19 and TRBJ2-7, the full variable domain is DGGITQSPKYLFRKEGQNVTLSCEQNLNHDAMYWYRQDPGQGLRLIYYSQIVNDFQKGDIAEGYSVSREKKESFPLTVTSAQKNPTAFYLCASSPWGDEQYFGPGTRLTVT.

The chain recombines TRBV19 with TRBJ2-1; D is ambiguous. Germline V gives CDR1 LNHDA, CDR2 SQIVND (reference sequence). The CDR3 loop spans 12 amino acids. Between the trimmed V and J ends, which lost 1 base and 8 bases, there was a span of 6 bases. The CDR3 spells CASSIGEDEQFF. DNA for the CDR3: TGTGCCAGTAGTATAGGTGAGGATGAGCAGTTCTTC.

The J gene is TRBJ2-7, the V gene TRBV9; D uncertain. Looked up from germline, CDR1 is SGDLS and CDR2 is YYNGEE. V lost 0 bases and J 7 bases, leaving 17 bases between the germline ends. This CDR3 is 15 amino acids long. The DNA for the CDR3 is TGTGCCAGCAGCGTAGGTTCCTACCAGGCAGGTGAGCAGTACTTC. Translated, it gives CASSVGSYQAGEQYF.

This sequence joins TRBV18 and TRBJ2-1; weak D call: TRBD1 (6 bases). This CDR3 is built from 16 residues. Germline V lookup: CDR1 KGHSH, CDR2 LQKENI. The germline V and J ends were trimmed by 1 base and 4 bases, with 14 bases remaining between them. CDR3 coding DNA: TGTGCCAGCTCACCACAGAGACAGGCGGGTTACAATGAGCAGTTCTTC. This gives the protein CASSPQRQAGYNEQFF.

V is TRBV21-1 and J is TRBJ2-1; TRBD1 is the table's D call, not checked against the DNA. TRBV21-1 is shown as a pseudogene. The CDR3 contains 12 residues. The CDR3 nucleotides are TGTGCCAACAGGGACAGGGGAGATGAGCAGTTCTTC. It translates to CANRDRGDEQFF.

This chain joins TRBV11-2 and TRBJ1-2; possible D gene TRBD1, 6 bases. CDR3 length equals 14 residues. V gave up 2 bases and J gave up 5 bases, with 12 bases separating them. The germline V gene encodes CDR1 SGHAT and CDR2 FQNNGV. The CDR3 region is CASSLNGRGYGYTF. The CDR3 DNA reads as TGTGCCAGCAGCTTAAACGGCAGGGGTTATGGCTACACCTTC.

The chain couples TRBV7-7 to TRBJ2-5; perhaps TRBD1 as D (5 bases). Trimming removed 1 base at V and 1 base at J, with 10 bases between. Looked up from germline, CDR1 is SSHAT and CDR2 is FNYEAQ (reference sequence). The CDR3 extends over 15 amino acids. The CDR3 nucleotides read TGTGCCAGCAGCTTAGGATCAGGGTTCCAAGAGACCCAGTACTTC. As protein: CASSLGSGFQETQYF.

This chain's CDR3 is CASSSTGRSYEQYF. The CDR3 DNA sequence: TGTGCCAGCAGCTCGACAGGCCGCTCCTACGAGCAGTACTTC. V usage is TRBV7-9 and J usage is TRBJ2-7, with D tentatively TRBD1 (6 bases). The V gene's germline CDR1 is SEHNR and CDR2 FQNEAQ (reference sequence). The V and J ends lost 4 bases and 0 bases respectively, with 10 bases between them. This CDR3 is built from 14 residues.

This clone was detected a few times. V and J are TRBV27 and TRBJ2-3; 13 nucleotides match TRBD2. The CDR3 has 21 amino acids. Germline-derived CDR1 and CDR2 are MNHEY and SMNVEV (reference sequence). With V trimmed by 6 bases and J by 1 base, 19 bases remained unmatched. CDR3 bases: TGTGCCAGCAGCCGGACCGGGACTAGCGGGATGGGTGGGTTTGGCACAGATACGCAGTATTTT. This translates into CASSRTGTSGMGGFGTDTQYF.

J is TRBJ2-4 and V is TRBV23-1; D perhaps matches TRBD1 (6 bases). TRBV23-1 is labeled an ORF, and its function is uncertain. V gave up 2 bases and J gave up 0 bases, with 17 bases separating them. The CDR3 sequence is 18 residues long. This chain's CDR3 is CASSQHLGQFLAKNIQYF. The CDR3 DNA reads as TGCGCCAGCAGTCAACACCTGGGACAATTCCTAGCCAAAAACATTCAGTACTTC.

CDR3 in amino acids: CASGRDRGLHEKLFF. Written as DNA, the CDR3 is TGTGCTAGTGGGAGAGACAGGGGGCTTCATGAAAAACTGTTTTTT. The V gene is TRBV12-5, the J gene TRBJ1-4; the match to TRBD1 covers 10 bases. The J segment lost 6 bases and the V segment lost 6 bases, leaving 7 bases of the junction unmatched. Germline V gene data show CDR1 as LGHNT and CDR2 as FRNRAP. CDR3 length: 15 amino acids.

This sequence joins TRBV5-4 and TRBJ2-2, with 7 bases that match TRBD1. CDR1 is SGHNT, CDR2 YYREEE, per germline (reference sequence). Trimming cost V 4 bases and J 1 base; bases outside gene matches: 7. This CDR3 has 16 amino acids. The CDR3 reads CASSPQGQQNTGELFF. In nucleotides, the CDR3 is TGTGCCAGCAGCCCCCAGGGACAGCAGAACACCGGGGAGCTGTTTTTT.

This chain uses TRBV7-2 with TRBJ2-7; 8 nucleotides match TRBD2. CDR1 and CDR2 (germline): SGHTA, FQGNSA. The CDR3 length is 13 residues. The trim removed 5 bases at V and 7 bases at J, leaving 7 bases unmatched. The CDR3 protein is CASSPGGPREQYF. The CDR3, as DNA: TGTGCCAGCAGCCCGGGGGGGCCAAGGGAGCAGTACTTC.

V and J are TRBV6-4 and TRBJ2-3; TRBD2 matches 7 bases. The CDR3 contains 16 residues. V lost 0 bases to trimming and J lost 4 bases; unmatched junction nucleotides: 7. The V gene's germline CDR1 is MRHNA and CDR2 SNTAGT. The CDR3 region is CASSDSIGTTSDTQYF. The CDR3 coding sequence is TGTGCCAGCAGTGACTCCATAGGGACTACCTCAGATACGCAGTATTTT.

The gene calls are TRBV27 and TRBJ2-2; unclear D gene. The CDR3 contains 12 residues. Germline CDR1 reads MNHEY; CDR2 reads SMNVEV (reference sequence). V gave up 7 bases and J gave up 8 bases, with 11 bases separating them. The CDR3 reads CASKERSGELFF. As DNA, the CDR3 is TGTGCCAGCAAGGAGCGATCGGGGGAGCTGTTTTTT.

The CDR3 region has the DNA TGTGCCAGTAGTACCAACCGGGGGGTGACTGAAGCTTTCTTT. This codes for CASSTNRGVTEAFF. The chain uses TRBV19 and TRBJ1-1, with D tentatively TRBD1 (5 bases). This CDR3 region has 14 residues. Trimming shortened V by 4 bases and J by 5 bases, and 14 bases separated the two germline ends. The germline V gene has CDR1 LNHDA and CDR2 SQIVND (reference sequence).

CDR3: CASSSPRADRGTQYF. The DNA of the CDR3 is TGTGCCAGCAGCTCCCCGCGCGCGGACCGGGGGACCCAGTACTTC. V usage is TRBV5-6 and J usage is TRBJ2-5; a possible D gene is TRBD2 (5 bases). The CDR3 loop spans 15 amino acids. Looked up from germline, CDR1 is SGHDT and CDR2 is YYEEEE. The V end lost 3 bases, the J end lost 7 bases, and 19 bases lay between the germline ends.

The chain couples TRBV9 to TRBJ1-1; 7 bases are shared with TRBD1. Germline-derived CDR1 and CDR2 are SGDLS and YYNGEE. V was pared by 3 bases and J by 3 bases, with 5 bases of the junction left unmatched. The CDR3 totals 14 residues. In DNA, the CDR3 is TGTGCCAGCAGCGAGAAGACAGGGTACACTGAAGCTTTCTTT. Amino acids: CASSEKTGYTEAFF. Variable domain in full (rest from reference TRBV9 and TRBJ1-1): DSGVTQTPKHLITATGQRVTLRCSPRSGDLSVYWYQQSLDQGLQFLIQYYNGEERAKGNILERFSAQQFPDLHSELNLSSLELGDSALYFCASSEKTGYTEAFFGQGTRLTVV.

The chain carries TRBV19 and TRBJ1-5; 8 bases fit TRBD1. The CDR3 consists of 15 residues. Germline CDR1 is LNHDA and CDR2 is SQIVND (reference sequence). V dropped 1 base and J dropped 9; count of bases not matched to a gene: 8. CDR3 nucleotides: TGTGCCAGTAGTATAGTGGAGAGGACAGGGTGGCCCCAGCATTTT. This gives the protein CASSIVERTGWPQHF.